One sample yielded the 8 T cell receptor beta chains listed below, sequenced in a study of CD4 and CD8 cells across lung adenocarcinoma regions. TCRdb re-analysed the PCR reads in MiXCR, keeping a single row per CDR3 protein. The table records about 25,000 distinct CDR3 sequences, approximately 51% of them present only once. Sequencing was done on a sample of CD8+ T cells from the center of a lung tumor. These receptors came from a male donor with lung adenocarcinoma. The CD4 and CD8 labels of this study may be unreliable.

As regards this clonotype: One end of the junction varies from germline; a read error may be responsible. Here the CDR3 DNA reads TGTGCCAGCACGGTCTCGGGAGGTAAAGATATTCAGTACTTT. Its translation: CASTVSGGKDIQYF. The rearrangement links TRBV12-3 or TRBV12-4 to TRBJ2-3; the match to TRBD2 covers 7 bases. The CDR3 is 14 residues long.

In its sample, this clonotype was seen many times. The V and J genes are TRBV12-3 or TRBV12-4 and TRBJ2-3; D not resolved. The CDR3 has 11 amino acids. V was pared by 7 bases and J by 3 bases, with 5 bases between. DNA of the CDR3: TGTGCCAGCACTCAAACAGATACGCAGTATTTT. This gives the protein CASTQTDTQYF.

The genes are TRBV6-5 and TRBJ1-2; D call uncertain. The CDR3 spans 18 residues. Germline V gene data show CDR1 as MNHEY and CDR2 as SVGAGI. V lost 0 bases and J lost 4, with 21 bases in between. CDR3 protein: CASSYSIRSRSEVYGYTF. The CDR3 coding sequence is TGTGCCAGCAGTTACTCCATTCGATCTCGTAGTGAAGTCTATGGCTACACCTTC.

The chain links TRBV5-1 to TRBJ1-2; TRBD1 matches at 7 bases. This CDR3 comprises 14 residues. V lost 3 bases, J lost 2 bases, and 4 bases stayed unmatched. Germline V gene sequence: CDR1 SGHRS, CDR2 YFSETQ. The CDR3 coding sequence is TGCGCCAGCAGCTCCCAGACAGGGAACTATGGCTACACCTTC. Amino acid sequence: CASSSQTGNYGYTF.

The chain links TRBV6-1 to TRBJ2-4, with D possibly matching TRBD2 (5 bases). The DNA end lines up better with TRBJ2-7; the J call may be wrong. In germline, CDR1 is MNHNS, CDR2 SASEGT. The CDR3 totals 13 residues. The CDR3 here is CASSLRAKYEQYF. CDR3 sequence (DNA): TGTGCCAGCAGTCTGAGGGCCAAATACGAGCAGTACTTC.

The chain carries TRBV30 and TRBJ1-3; TRBD1 matches at 8 bases. The V and J ends lost 0 bases and 1 base, in that order; junction bases with no gene match: 11. Germline CDR1 reads GTSNPN; CDR2 reads SVGIG (reference sequence). The CDR3 is 18 residues long. In DNA, the CDR3 is TGTGCCTGGAGTGTACGGCAGGGGGCGTCTAGTTCTGGAAACACCATATATTTT. Amino acids: CAWSVRQGASSSGNTIYF. The complete variable domain, with remaining parts taken from reference TRBV30 and TRBJ1-3, reads SQTIHQWPATLVQPVGSPLSLECTVEGTSNPNLYWYRQAAGRGLQLLFYSVGIGQISSEVPQNLSASRPQDRQFILSSKKLLLSDSGFYLCAWSVRQGASSSGNTIYFGEGSWLTVV.

Many counts were recorded for this clonotype. This sequence joins TRBV7-2 and TRBJ1-1; no definite D call. CDR3 length equals 15 residues. V lost 3 bases to trimming and J lost 0 bases, with 11 bases between them. CDR1 is SGHTA, CDR2 FQGNSA, per germline. CDR3 in amino acids: CASSLYGVMNTEAFF. In DNA, the CDR3 is TGTGCCAGCAGCTTGTACGGGGTCATGAACACTGAAGCTTTCTTT.

In its sample, this clonotype is medium-sized (0.01 to 0.1%). V is TRBV6-1 and J is TRBJ2-5; 7 positions agree with TRBD1. Per the germline V gene, CDR1 is MNHNS and CDR2 is SASEGT. V trimming: 6 bases; J trimming: 3 bases; junction bases outside the gene matches: 4. The length of the CDR3 is 13 residues. Here the CDR3 reads CASRGTDKETQYF. CDR3 nucleotide sequence: TGTGCCAGCAGAGGGACAGATAAAGAGACCCAGTACTTC.